This TCR beta chain was identified in a study of identical twins. V shed 3 bases and J shed 3 bases, with 12 bases lying between them. This CDR3 contains 14 residues. Germline-derived CDR1 and CDR2 are SGHAT and FQNNGV. Study conclusions and caveats: Findings depended on cross-sectional statistics rather than tracking the same donors. Modeled out-of-frame TCR alpha sharing in monozygotic twins fell below observed levels.

With respect to this clonotype: Its target is unknown.

Via MiXCR, TCRdb re-called the 5' RACE reads, giving one row per CDR3 protein. The sample includes about 1.7 million distinct CDR3 sequences, around 33% of them seen just once. The sample comprised cord blood. The chain has TRBV11-2 and TRBJ2-7, with no clear D. The TCR originated in a newborn girl in good health. CDR3 coding DNA: TGTGCCAGCAGCTTCGCCGGGCCCAACTACGAGCAGTACTTC. This sequence encodes CASSFAGPNYEQYF. Filled out from reference TRBV11-2 and TRBJ2-7, the complete variable domain reads EAGVAQSPRYKIIEKRQSVAFWCNPISGHATLYWYQQILGQGPKLLIQFQNNGVVDDSQLPKDRFSAERLKGVDSTLKIQPAKLEDSAVYLCASSFAGPNYEQYFGPGTRLTVT.